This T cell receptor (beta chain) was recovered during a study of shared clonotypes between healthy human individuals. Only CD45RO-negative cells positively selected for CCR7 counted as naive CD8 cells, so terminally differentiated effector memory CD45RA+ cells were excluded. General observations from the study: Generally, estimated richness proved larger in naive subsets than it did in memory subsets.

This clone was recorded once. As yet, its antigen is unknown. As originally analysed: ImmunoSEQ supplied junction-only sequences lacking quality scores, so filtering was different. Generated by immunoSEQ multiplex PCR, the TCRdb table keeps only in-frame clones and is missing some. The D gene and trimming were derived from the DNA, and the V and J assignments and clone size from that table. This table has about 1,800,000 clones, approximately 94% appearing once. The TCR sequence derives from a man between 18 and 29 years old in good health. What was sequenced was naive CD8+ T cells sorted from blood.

The chain's CDR3 is CASKPTSGASYEQYF. The CDR3 bases are TGTGCCAGCAAACCGACTAGCGGAGCCTCCTACGAGCAGTACTTC. This chain links TRBV2 with TRBJ2-7; 9 bases are a match to TRBD2. Per the germline V gene, CDR1 is SNHLY and CDR2 is FYNNEI. The CDR3 is made up of 15 amino acids. Trimming at V came to 7 bases and at J to 0 bases, leaving 7 bases not matched to a gene. Full variable domain (missing parts from reference TRBV2 and TRBJ2-7): EPEVTQTPSHQVTQMGQEVILRCVPISNHLYFYWYRQILGQKVEFLVSFYNNEISEKSEIFDDQFSVERPDGSNFTLKIRSTKLEDSAMYFCASKPTSGASYEQYFGPGTRLTVT.